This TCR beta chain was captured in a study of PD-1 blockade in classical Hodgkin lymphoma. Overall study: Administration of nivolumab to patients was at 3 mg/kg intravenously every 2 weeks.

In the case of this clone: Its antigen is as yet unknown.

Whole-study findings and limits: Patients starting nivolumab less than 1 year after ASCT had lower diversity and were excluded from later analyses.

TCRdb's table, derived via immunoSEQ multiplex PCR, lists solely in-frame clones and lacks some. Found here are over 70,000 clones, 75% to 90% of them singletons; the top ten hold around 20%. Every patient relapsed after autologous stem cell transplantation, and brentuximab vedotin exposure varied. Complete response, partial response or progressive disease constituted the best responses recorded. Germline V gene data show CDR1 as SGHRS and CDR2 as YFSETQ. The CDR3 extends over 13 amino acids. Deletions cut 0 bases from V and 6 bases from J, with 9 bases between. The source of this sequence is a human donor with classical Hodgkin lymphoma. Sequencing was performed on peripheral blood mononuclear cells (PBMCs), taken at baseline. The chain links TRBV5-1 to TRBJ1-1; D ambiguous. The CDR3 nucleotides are TGCGCCAGCAGCTTGGTCGCTATGGCTGAAGCTTTCTTT. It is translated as CASSLVAMAEAFF.